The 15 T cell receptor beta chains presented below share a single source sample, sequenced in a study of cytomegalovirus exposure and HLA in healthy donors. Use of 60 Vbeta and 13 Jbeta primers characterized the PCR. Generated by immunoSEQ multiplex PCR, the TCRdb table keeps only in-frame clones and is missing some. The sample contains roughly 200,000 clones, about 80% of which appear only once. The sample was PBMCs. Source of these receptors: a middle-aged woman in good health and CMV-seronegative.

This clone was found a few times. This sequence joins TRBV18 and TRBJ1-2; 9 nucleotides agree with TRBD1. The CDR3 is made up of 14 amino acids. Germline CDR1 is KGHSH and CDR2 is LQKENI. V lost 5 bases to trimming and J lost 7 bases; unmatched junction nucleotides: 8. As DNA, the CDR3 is TGTGCCAGCTCATCGGACAGGGGCGGAGGTGGCTACACCTTC. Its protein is CASSSDRGGGGYTF.

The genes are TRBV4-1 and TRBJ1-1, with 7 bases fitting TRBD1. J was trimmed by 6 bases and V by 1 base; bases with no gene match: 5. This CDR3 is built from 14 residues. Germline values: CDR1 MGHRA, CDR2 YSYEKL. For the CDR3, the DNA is TGCGCCAGCAGCCAAGTTACAGGGGTCGCTGAAGCTTTCTTT. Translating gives CASSQVTGVAEAFF.

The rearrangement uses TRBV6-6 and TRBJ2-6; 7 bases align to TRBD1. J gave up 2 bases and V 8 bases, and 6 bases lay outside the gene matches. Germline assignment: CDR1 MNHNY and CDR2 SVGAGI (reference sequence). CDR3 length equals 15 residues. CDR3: CASGQEDPGANVLTF. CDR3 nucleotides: TGTGCCAGCGGACAGGAGGATCCTGGGGCCAACGTCCTGACTTTC.

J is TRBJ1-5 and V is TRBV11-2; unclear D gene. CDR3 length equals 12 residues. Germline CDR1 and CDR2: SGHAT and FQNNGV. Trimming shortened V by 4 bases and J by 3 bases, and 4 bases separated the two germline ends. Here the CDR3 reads CASSSNNQPQHF. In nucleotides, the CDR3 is TGTGCCAGCAGCTCCAACAATCAGCCCCAGCATTTT.

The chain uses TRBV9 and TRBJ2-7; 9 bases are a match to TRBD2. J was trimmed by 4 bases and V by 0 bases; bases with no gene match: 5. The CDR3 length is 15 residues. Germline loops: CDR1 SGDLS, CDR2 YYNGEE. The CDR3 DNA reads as TGTGCCAGCAGCGTAGGGGGCGGGGGGGGGTACGAGCAGTACTTC. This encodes CASSVGGGGGYEQYF. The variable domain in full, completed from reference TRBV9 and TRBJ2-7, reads DSGVTQTPKHLITATGQRVTLRCSPRSGDLSVYWYQQSLDQGLQFLIQYYNGEERAKGNILERFSAQQFPDLHSELNLSSLELGDSALYFCASSVGGGGGYEQYFGPGTRLTVT.

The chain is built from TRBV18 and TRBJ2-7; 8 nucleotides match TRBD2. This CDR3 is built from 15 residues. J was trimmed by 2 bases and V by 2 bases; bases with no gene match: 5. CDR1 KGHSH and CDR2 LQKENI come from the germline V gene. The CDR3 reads CASSPRAGGPYEQYF. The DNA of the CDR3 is TGTGCCAGCTCACCAAGGGCGGGGGGCCCCTACGAGCAGTACTTC.

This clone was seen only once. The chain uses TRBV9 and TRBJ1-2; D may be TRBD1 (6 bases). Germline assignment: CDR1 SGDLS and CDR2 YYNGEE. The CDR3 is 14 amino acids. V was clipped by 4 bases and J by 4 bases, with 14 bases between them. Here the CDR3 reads CASSQGHTVYGYTF. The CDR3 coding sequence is TGTGCCAGCAGCCAGGGACACACCGTCTATGGCTACACCTTC.

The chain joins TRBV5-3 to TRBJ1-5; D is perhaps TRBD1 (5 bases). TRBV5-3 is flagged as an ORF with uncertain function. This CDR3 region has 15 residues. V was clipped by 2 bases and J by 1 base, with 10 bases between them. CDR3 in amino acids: CARSLRGPSNQPQHF. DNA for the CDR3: TGTGCCAGAAGCTTAAGGGGCCCGAGCAATCAGCCCCAGCATTTT.

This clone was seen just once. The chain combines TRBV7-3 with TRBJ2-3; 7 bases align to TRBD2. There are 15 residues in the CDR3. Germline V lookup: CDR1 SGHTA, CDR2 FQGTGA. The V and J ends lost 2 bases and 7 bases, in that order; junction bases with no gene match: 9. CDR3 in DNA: TGTGCCAGCAGCTTAGCGGGGGATCCCCCTTATACGCAGTATTTT. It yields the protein CASSLAGDPPYTQYF.

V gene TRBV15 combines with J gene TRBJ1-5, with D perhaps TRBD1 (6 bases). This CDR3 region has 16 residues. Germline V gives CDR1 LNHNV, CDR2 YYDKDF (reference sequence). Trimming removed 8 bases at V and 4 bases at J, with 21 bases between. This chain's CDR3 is CATRPGRGGTNQPQHF. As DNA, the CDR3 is TGTGCCACCCGACCCGGCAGGGGCGGAACTAATCAGCCCCAGCATTTT.

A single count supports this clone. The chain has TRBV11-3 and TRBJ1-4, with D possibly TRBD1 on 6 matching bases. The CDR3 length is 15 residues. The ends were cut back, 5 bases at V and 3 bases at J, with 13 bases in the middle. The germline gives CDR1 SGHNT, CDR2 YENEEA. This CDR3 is CASSPRGGANEKLFF. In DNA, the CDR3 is TGTGCCAGCAGCCCCCGAGGGGGGGCTAATGAAAAACTGTTTTTT.

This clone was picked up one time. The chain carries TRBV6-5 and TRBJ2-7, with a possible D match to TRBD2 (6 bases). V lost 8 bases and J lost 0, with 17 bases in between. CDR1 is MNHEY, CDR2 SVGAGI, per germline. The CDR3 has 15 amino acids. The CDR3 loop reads CASAPSGTGSYEQYF. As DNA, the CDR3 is TGTGCCAGCGCTCCATCCGGGACTGGCTCCTACGAGCAGTACTTC.

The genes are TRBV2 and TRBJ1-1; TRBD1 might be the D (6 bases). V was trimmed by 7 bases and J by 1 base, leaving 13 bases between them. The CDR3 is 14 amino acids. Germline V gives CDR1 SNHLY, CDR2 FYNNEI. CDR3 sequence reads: CASKEQGSNTEAFF. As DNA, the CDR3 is TGTGCCAGCAAGGAACAGGGTTCGAACACTGAAGCTTTCTTT.

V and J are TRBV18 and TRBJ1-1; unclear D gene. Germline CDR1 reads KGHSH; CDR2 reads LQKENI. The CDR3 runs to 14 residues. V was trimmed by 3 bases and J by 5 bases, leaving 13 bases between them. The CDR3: CASSPMGKQTEAFF. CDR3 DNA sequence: TGTGCCAGCTCACCTATGGGCAAACAGACTGAAGCTTTCTTT. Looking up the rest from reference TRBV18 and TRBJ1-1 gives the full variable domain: NAGVMQNPRHLVRRRGQEARLRCSPMKGHSHVYWYRQLPEEGLKFMVYLQKENIIDESGMPKERFSAEFPKEGPSILRIQQVVRGDSAAYFCASSPMGKQTEAFFGQGTRLTVV.

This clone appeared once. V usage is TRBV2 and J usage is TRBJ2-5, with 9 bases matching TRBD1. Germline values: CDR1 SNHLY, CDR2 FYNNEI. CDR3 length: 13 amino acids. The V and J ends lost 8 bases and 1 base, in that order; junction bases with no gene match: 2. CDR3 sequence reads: CASGQGRQETQYF. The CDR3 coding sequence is TGTGCCAGCGGACAGGGGCGCCAAGAGACCCAGTACTTC.